Listed here are 24 T cell receptor beta chains from one sample, sequenced in a study of T-cell reconstitution after alpha-beta-depleted transplantation in children. Molecular barcoding with unique molecular identifiers was used for the TCRbeta library. TCRdb reprocessed the PCR reads via MiXCR and lists one record per CDR3 protein. The sample includes more than 200,000 distinct CDR3 sequences, roughly 9.1% seen only once; the top ten take approximately 34%. This specimen was PBMCs, mostly from graft donor cells, taken 360 days after TCRalphabeta/CD19-depleted stem cell transplant. These receptor sequences come from a male patient between 2 and 10 years old who had a stem cell transplant for acute myeloid leukemia, so the T cells may come from the graft donor.

The chain employs TRBV27 and TRBJ2-2, with D unresolved. This CDR3 is built from 14 residues. Trimming took 2 bases from V and 11 from J, leaving 15 bases between them. Germline loops: CDR1 MNHEY, CDR2 SMNVEV (reference sequence). CDR3 sequence reads: CASSLNLGARELFF. CDR3 sequence (DNA): TGTGCCAGCAGTTTAAATTTAGGAGCGAGAGAGCTGTTTTTT.

The chain has TRBV7-9 and TRBJ2-3; 10 bases line up with TRBD2. Germline CDR1 is SEHNR and CDR2 is FQNEAQ (reference sequence). This CDR3 has 17 residues. J lost 4 bases, V lost 4 bases, and 11 bases had no gene match. The chain's CDR3 is CASSSSPTSGMSDTQYF. The CDR3 DNA follows: TGTGCCAGCAGCTCCTCCCCCACTAGCGGGATGTCAGATACGCAGTATTTT.

On this clonotype: This may be a read error: a much more frequent sequence differs by one nucleotide. The gene calls are TRBV4-2 and TRBJ2-3; TRBD2 agrees at 14 bases. The CDR3 length is 17 residues. CDR1 and CDR2 from the germline V gene are LGHNA and YNFKEQ. CDR3 DNA sequence: TGTGCCAGCAGCCTTTGGACTAGCGGGGGGAAGACAGATACGGAGTATTTT. Its translation is CASSLWTSGGKTDTEYF.

The chain links TRBV6-5 to TRBJ2-7; D is perhaps TRBD1 or TRBD2 (6 bases each). Per germline, CDR1 MNHEY and CDR2 SVGAGI. This CDR3 spans 15 amino acids. The V end lost 2 bases, the J end lost 2 bases, and 13 bases lay between the germline ends. As DNA, the CDR3 is TGTGCCAGCAGTTACGCCCGGGGGCGAGCCTACGAGCAGTACTTC. Translation: CASSYARGRAYEQYF.

The chain joins TRBV3-1 to TRBJ2-1; 10 bases match TRBD1. The CDR3 has 18 residues. Germline loops: CDR1 LGHDT, CDR2 YNNKEL (reference sequence). After removal of 3 bases from V and 5 bases from J, the junction contained 13 bases not matched to a gene. CDR3 in DNA: TGTGCCAGCAGCCACGATGGCCCCGGGGGACAGGGGAACAATGAGCAGTTCTTC. It is translated as CASSHDGPGGQGNNEQFF.

This clonotype was counted many times. The chain joins TRBV7-8 to TRBJ2-2; possible D gene TRBD2, 5 bases. CDR3 size: 12 residues. Germline CDR1 and CDR2: SGHVS and FQNEAQ. V was shortened by 1 base and J by 9 bases, with 6 bases between the two germline ends. The CDR3: CASSLGRRELFF. The DNA of the CDR3 is TGTGCCAGCAGCTTAGGGAGGCGGGAGCTGTTTTTT.

Details on this clonotype: A much larger clone lies one base from this, so it may be a read error. The V and J genes are TRBV7-6 and TRBJ1-1, with a tentative D call TRBD1 (5 bases). This CDR3 is 18 amino acids long. Germline V CDR1 and CDR2: SGHVS, FNYEAQ. Trimming removed 5 bases at V and 7 bases at J, with 29 bases between. CDR3 sequence reads: CASSPALGPPQVVLEAFF. CDR3 sequence (DNA): TGTGCCAGCAGCCCCGCATTGGGGCCGCCCCAAGTGGTTCTTGAAGCTTTCTTT.

This clonotype was found a few times. The chain links TRBV5-5 to TRBJ2-3; D tentatively reads TRBD1 or TRBD2 (5 bases each). This CDR3 spans 14 amino acids. V was pared by 3 bases and J by 2 bases, with 10 bases between. Looked up from germline, CDR1 is SGHKS and CDR2 is YYEKEE (reference sequence). The CDR3 DNA is TGTGCCAGCAGCTGGGACGGGAACACAGATACGCAGTATTTT. Translation: CASSWDGNTDTQYF.

This clonotype has more than one count but fewer than ten. V is TRBV10-3 and J is TRBJ2-7; TRBD2 agrees at 8 bases. The CDR3 totals 17 residues. Trimming removed 6 bases from V and 1 base from J; junction bases left unmatched: 14. Germline V gene lookup returns CDR1 ENHRY and CDR2 SYGVKD. The CDR3 is CAISLPYLAGCSYEQYV. CDR3 coding DNA: TGTGCCATCAGCCTTCCATATTTAGCGGGGTGTTCCTACGAGCAGTACGTC.

The chain links TRBV7-2 to TRBJ1-6, with 7 bases identical to TRBD1. Germline V lookup: CDR1 SGHTA, CDR2 FQGNSA. V trimming: 4 bases; J trimming: 6 bases; junction bases outside the gene matches: 6. This CDR3 spans 15 amino acids. Written as DNA, the CDR3 is TGTGCCAGCAGCTCTAGACAGGGCGTTAATTCACCCCTCCACTTT. It encodes CASSSRQGVNSPLHF.

V usage is TRBV15 and J usage is TRBJ1-1; 10 bases are shared with TRBD1. V dropped 9 bases and J dropped 0; count of bases not matched to a gene: 4. The CDR3 has 14 residues. Per the germline V gene, CDR1 is LNHNV and CDR2 is YYDKDF (reference sequence). Here the CDR3 reads CATGQGKMNTEAFF. The CDR3 nucleotides read TGTGCCACGGGACAGGGGAAAATGAACACTGAAGCTTTCTTT.

This clonotype was recorded many times. The chain couples TRBV10-3 to TRBJ2-1; 11 bases match TRBD1. The CDR3 loop spans 12 amino acids. Germline CDR1 ENHRY, CDR2 SYGVKD. V shed 8 bases, J shed 10 bases, and the junction held 4 bases outside the gene matches. The CDR3 DNA follows: TGTGCCATCGGACAGGGGGCGGGAGAGCAGTTCTTC. Translating it yields CAIGQGAGEQFF.

This chain links TRBV7-6 with TRBJ2-7; weak D call: TRBD2 (6 bases). V was clipped by 7 bases and J by 5 bases, with 9 bases between them. The germline gives CDR1 SGHVS, CDR2 FNYEAQ. This CDR3 spans 11 amino acids. The CDR3 nucleotides read TGTGCCAGCACTAGCGATGACGAGCAGTACTTC. Protein: CASTSDDEQYF. The variable domain in full, with the rest retrieved from reference TRBV7-6 and TRBJ2-7, is GAGVSQSPRYKVTKRGQDVALRCDPISGHVSLYWYRQALGQGPEFLTYFNYEAQQDKSGLPNDRFSAERPEGSISTLTIQRTEQRDSAMYRCASTSDDEQYFGPGTRLTVT.

This clonotype was detected a few times. The V call is TRBV7-2, the J call TRBJ2-3; 7 positions agree with TRBD2. This CDR3 is built from 15 residues. V gave up 3 bases and J gave up 6 bases; unmatched junction bases: 9. Germline CDR1 SGHTA, CDR2 FQGNSA. The CDR3 nucleotides are TGTGCCAGCAGCTTGAGGACTAGACGACGCGATACGCAGTATTTT. Translated, it gives CASSLRTRRRDTQYF.

In this sample, this clonotype turned up a few times. V is TRBV2 and J is TRBJ2-7, with 7 bases identical to TRBD2. The CDR3 extends over 14 amino acids. V trimming: 7 bases; J trimming: 3 bases; junction bases outside the gene matches: 9. Germline V gives CDR1 SNHLY, CDR2 FYNNEI. The CDR3: CASTESGTYYEQYF. The CDR3 DNA sequence: TGTGCCAGCACCGAGAGCGGGACTTACTACGAGCAGTACTTC.

The genes are TRBV7-9 and TRBJ2-3, with D uncertain. The length of the CDR3 is 14 residues. Between the trimmed V and J ends, which lost 4 bases and 0 bases, there was a span of 8 bases. Germline V gene sequence: CDR1 SEHNR, CDR2 FQNEAQ (reference sequence). The CDR3 loop is CASSYETSTDTQYF. In DNA, the CDR3 is TGTGCCAGCAGCTACGAGACTAGCACAGATACGCAGTATTTT. Looking up the rest from reference TRBV7-9 and TRBJ2-3 gives the full variable domain: DTGVSQNPRHKITKRGQNVTFRCDPISEHNRLYWYRQTLGQGPEFLTYFQNEAQLEKSRLLSDRFSAERPKGSFSTLEIQRTEQGDSAMYLCASSYETSTDTQYFGPGTRLTVL.

This clonotype was seen at least ten times. This chain links TRBV5-6 with TRBJ2-1; TRBD2 agrees at 9 bases. J lost 1 base, V lost 3 bases, and 11 bases had no gene match. The CDR3 is 18 residues long. Germline assignment: CDR1 SGHDT and CDR2 YYEEEE. The CDR3 DNA reads TGTGCCAGCAGCTCGGGACTAGCCTCAGGCGGTTCCTACAATGAGCAGTTCTTC. Its protein is CASSSGLASGGSYNEQFF.

This clonotype came up many times. V and J are TRBV24-1 and TRBJ2-1; D remains unclear. The CDR3 spans 16 residues. Germline CDR1 and CDR2: KGHDR and SFDVKD. V gave up 4 bases and J gave up 3 bases, with 15 bases separating them. The DNA for the CDR3 is TGTGCCACCAGTGACCCAGAGGACGGATTCTACAATGAGCAGTTCTTC. Translation: CATSDPEDGFYNEQFF.

There are a few counts of this clonotype. The chain joins TRBV20-1 to TRBJ1-5; weak D call: TRBD1 (6 bases). The CDR3 consists of 13 residues. CDR1 is DFQATT and CDR2 is SNEGSKA in the germline V gene (reference sequence). V lost 5 bases and J lost 4, with 12 bases in between. This chain's CDR3 is CSAHSGQNQPQHF. Written as DNA, the CDR3 is TGCAGTGCTCACTCAGGACAGAATCAGCCCCAGCATTTT.

The chain links TRBV24-1 to TRBJ1-5; D remains unclear. The CDR3 has 13 residues. Trimming shortened V by 5 bases and J by 4 bases, and 8 bases separated the two germline ends. Looked up from germline, CDR1 is KGHDR and CDR2 is SFDVKD. The CDR3 nucleotides are TGTGCCACCAGTGCCGGGAAGAATCAGCCCCAGCATTTT. This codes for CATSAGKNQPQHF.

This clonotype has a handful of counts. J is TRBJ2-1 and V is TRBV4-1; D might be TRBD2 (6 bases). Germline V gene lookup returns CDR1 MGHRA and CDR2 YSYEKL. The length of the CDR3 is 18 residues. CDR3 DNA sequence: TGCGCTAGTAGCGGCTTGGAGGGCCGTCCGGGCTCCTACAATGAGCAGTTCTTC. It is translated as CASSGLEGRPGSYNEQFF.

This clonotype was seen once. V and J are TRBV28 and TRBJ2-7, with 9 nucleotides matching TRBD2. J was trimmed by 8 bases and V by 3 bases; bases with no gene match: 11. Germline V gene data show CDR1 as MDHEN and CDR2 as SYDVKM. This CDR3 is 15 amino acids long. CDR3 nucleotides: TGTGCCAGCAGTTTTGGGAAGCGGGAGGAGCTACAGCAGTACTTC. Translating gives CASSFGKREELQQYF.

The gene calls are TRBV5-1 and TRBJ2-5; D possibly uses TRBD1 or TRBD2 (6 bases each). V gave up 1 base and J gave up 2 bases, with 12 bases separating them. CDR1 is SGHRS, CDR2 YFSETQ, per germline. CDR3 length: 15 amino acids. CDR3 loop: CASSLNGGRQETQYF. CDR3 sequence (DNA): TGCGCCAGCAGCTTGAACGGGGGCCGACAAGAGACCCAGTACTTC.

There are many counts of this clonotype. V usage is TRBV20-1 and J usage is TRBJ2-7; a possible D gene is TRBD2 (6 bases). The CDR3 runs 13 residues. Germline lookup yields CDR1 DFQATT and CDR2 SNEGSKA (reference sequence). Trimming pared 5 bases from V and 0 bases from J, leaving 11 bases between. The CDR3 loop reads CSAGWRDSYEQYF. In nucleotides, the CDR3 is TGCAGTGCTGGCTGGAGGGACTCCTACGAGCAGTACTTC.